The source of this T cell receptor beta chain is a study of CD8 T cells in Susac syndrome. Trimming took 6 bases from V and 2 from J, leaving 9 bases between them. In germline, CDR1 is DFQATT, CDR2 SNEGSKA (reference sequence). The CDR3 runs to 12 residues. RNA was extracted with the RNeasy kit, and a quantity of about 0.45 to 1 ug was reverse transcribed using random hexamers. In TCRdb, the immunoSEQ multiplex PCR reads were re-called with MiXCR into one record per CDR3 protein. The sample has under 200,000 distinct CDR3 sequences, roughly 94% seen once; the top ten hold under 0.12%. V gene TRBV20-1 combines with J gene TRBJ2-3, with D perhaps matching TRBD1 (6 bases). The sample comprised CD4+ T cells from PBMCs. The source of this sequence is a human donor in good health. In DNA, the CDR3 is TGCAGTGCAAACAGGGTCACAGATACGCAGTATTTT. Protein sequence: CSANRVTDTQYF.